Shown below are 9 T cell receptor beta chains from a single sample sequenced in a study of CD8 T cells in ankylosing spondylitis. TCRdb reanalysed the 5' RACE reads using MiXCR and keeps one entry per CDR3 protein. The sample shows 150,000 to 200,000 distinct CDR3 sequences, 30% to 40% of them seen only once. Material: synovial fluid, either unsorted or a sorted T cell fraction (not recorded which). The receptor source for this set is a male donor with ankylosing spondylitis.

This clonotype was seen at least ten times. The chain couples TRBV4-3 to TRBJ2-6; D is uncertain. The CDR3 length is 17 residues. CDR1 LGHNA and CDR2 YSLEER come from the germline V gene. V shed 0 bases and J shed 0 bases, with 9 bases lying between them. The CDR3 spells CASSQESPSSGANVLTF. CDR3 in DNA: TGCGCCAGCAGCCAAGAATCACCGAGCTCTGGGGCCAACGTCCTGACTTTC.

Notes on this clonotype: Here the CDR3 omits its conserved ending phenylalanine or tryptophan, so a read error is the likely source. The V and J genes are TRBV19 and TRBJ2-4; the match to TRBD2 covers 14 bases. The CDR3 has 15 residues. CDR1 and CDR2 (germline): LNHDA, SQIVND (reference sequence). The V segment lost 7 bases and the J segment 7 bases; nucleotides outside the gene matches: 6. CDR3 in amino acids: CASNMGLAGVNIQYS. Written as DNA, the CDR3 is TGTGCCAGTAACATGGGACTAGCGGGAGTGAACATTCAGTACTCC.

This clonotype has at least ten counts. The rearrangement links TRBV6-5 to TRBJ2-1; 11 nucleotides align to TRBD2. Germline V lookup: CDR1 MNHEY, CDR2 SVGAGI. The V and J ends lost 4 bases and 5 bases, in that order; junction bases with no gene match: 7. CDR3 length equals 16 residues. The CDR3, as DNA: TGTGCCAGCAGTTGGGAGGGACTAGCGGTTAACAATGAGCAGTTCTTC. It is translated as CASSWEGLAVNNEQFF.

This clonotype has at least ten counts. The chain carries TRBV6-6 and TRBJ1-3; D not resolved. The CDR3 loop spans 14 amino acids. Deletions cut 6 bases from V and 1 base from J, with 10 bases between. Germline CDR1 is MNHNY and CDR2 is SVGAGI (reference sequence). The CDR3 sequence is CASSQSSSGNTIYF. Here the CDR3 DNA reads TGTGCCAGCAGCCAAAGCTCGTCTGGAAACACCATATATTTT.

This clonotype occurred many times. V and J are TRBV20-1 and TRBJ2-5; possible D gene TRBD1, 6 bases. With 4 bases removed from V and 1 base from J, the gap between germline ends came to 13 bases. In germline, CDR1 is DFQATT, CDR2 SNEGSKA (reference sequence). The CDR3 is 14 residues long. The CDR3 sequence is CSAKRGSGQETQYF. The CDR3 DNA follows: TGCAGTGCTAAGAGGGGGAGCGGCCAAGAGACCCAGTACTTC.

The rearrangement links TRBV7-2 to TRBJ2-3; the D is unclear. V lost 0 bases to trimming and J lost 3 bases, with 10 bases between them. There are 15 residues in the CDR3. Germline V CDR1 and CDR2: SGHTA, FQGNSA. CDR3 amino acids: CASSLAIPGTDTQYF. CDR3 bases: TGTGCCAGCAGCTTAGCGATCCCCGGGACAGATACGCAGTATTTT.

This sequence joins TRBV11-2 and TRBJ2-7; 11 bases line up with TRBD2. The V segment lost 2 bases and the J segment 5 bases; nucleotides outside the gene matches: 2. This CDR3 has 14 residues. Germline V lookup: CDR1 SGHAT, CDR2 FQNNGV. CDR3 amino acids: CASSLFSGGDEQYF. As DNA, the CDR3 is TGTGCCAGCAGCTTATTTAGCGGGGGGGACGAGCAGTACTTC.

In its sample, this clonotype was seen a few times. The chain links TRBV6-1 to TRBJ1-1; no clear D. The CDR3 is made up of 13 amino acids. Germline values: CDR1 MNHNS, CDR2 SASEGT. Trimming left V 6 bases short and J 0 bases short, with 8 bases between. CDR3 in DNA: TGTGCCAGCAGAGGGAATTTGAACACTGAAGCTTTCTTT. Amino acid sequence: CASRGNLNTEAFF.

The chain has TRBV5-1 and TRBJ2-5; D gene unclear. This CDR3 is 11 amino acids long. Germline CDR1 SGHRS, CDR2 YFSETQ. Trimming pared 4 bases from V and 2 bases from J, leaving 3 bases between. DNA of the CDR3: TGCGCCAGCAGCATTCAAGAGACCCAGTACTTC. Translating it yields CASSIQETQYF.